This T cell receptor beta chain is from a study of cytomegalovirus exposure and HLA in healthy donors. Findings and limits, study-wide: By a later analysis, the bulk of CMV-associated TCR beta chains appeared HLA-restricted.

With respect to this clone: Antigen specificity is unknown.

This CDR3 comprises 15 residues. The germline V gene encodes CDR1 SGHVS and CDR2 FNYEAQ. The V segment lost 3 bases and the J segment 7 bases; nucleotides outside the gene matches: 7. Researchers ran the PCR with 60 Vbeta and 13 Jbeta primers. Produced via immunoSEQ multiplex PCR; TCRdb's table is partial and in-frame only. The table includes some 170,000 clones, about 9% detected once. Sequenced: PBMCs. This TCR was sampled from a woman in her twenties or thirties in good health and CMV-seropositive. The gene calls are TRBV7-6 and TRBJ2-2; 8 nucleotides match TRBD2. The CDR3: CASSFFGAGVGELFF. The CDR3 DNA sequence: TGTGCCAGCAGCTTTTTTGGAGCGGGAGTCGGGGAGCTGTTTTTT.